Presented here are 22 T cell receptor beta chains from one specimen sequenced in a study of blood T cell repertoires in COVID-19. Method: immunoSEQ multiplex PCR; TCRdb's copy keeps in-frame clones and lacks some. The sample yields about 190,000 clones, around 80% seen once. The sample consisted of peripheral blood. These receptors were obtained from a woman aged 80 or over with COVID-19, enrolled during active disease.

The chain uses TRBV2 and TRBJ1-6; D uncertain. Deletions cut 3 bases from V and 1 base from J, with 4 bases between. The CDR3 is 14 residues long. Germline-derived CDR1 and CDR2 are SNHLY and FYNNEI. CDR3 coding DNA: TGTGCCAGCAGTGACAGGTCCTATAATTCACCCCTCCACTTT. Protein sequence: CASSDRSYNSPLHF.

The V and J genes are TRBV7-6 and TRBJ1-1; D is perhaps TRBD1 (6 bases). The germline V and J ends were trimmed by 1 base and 2 bases, with 17 bases remaining between them. The CDR3 has 17 amino acids. Germline CDR1 reads SGHVS; CDR2 reads FNYEAQ. The CDR3 loop reads CASSLGGGIRLNTEAFF. The CDR3 DNA follows: TGTGCCAGCAGCTTAGGAGGGGGTATTCGGTTAAACACTGAAGCTTTCTTT.

The chain couples TRBV6-6 to TRBJ1-4; TRBD1 matches 7 bases. V shed 2 bases, J shed 5 bases, and the junction held 5 bases outside the gene matches. Germline CDR1 MNHNY, CDR2 SVGAGI (reference sequence). The CDR3 covers 15 residues. As DNA, the CDR3 is TGTGCCAGCAGTTACGAGGGACAGAGAAATGAAAAACTGTTTTTT. Amino acids: CASSYEGQRNEKLFF.

The genes are TRBV29-1 and TRBJ2-3, with a weak D call TRBD2 (6 bases). Trimming stripped 4 bases from V and 2 bases from J, with 13 bases between. The CDR3 loop spans 14 amino acids. Germline lookup yields CDR1 SQVTM and CDR2 ANQGSEA. The CDR3 DNA reads as TGCAGCGTTGCCCCTAGCGAGACCACAGATACGCAGTATTTT. Translation gives CSVAPSETTDTQYF.

V gene TRBV19 combines with J gene TRBJ2-7; 11 nucleotides agree with TRBD1. CDR3 length: 15 amino acids. Germline V gives CDR1 LNHDA, CDR2 SQIVND (reference sequence). V shed 5 bases and J 2 bases; nucleotides not matched to a gene: 5. CDR3 coding DNA: TGTGCCAGTAGTGCACCGGGACAGGGGGCCTACGAGCAGTACTTC. It translates to CASSAPGQGAYEQYF.

The chain links TRBV5-1 to TRBJ2-3, with D unresolved. The CDR3 consists of 16 residues. The V gene lost 1 base and the J gene lost 5 bases, with 17 bases spanning the gap. Germline CDR1 SGHRS, CDR2 YFSETQ. The CDR3, as DNA: TGCGCCAGCAGCTTGATGGCGACACCGATGGGAGATACGCAGTATTTT. Its translation: CASSLMATPMGDTQYF. Variable domain in full (rest from reference TRBV5-1 and TRBJ2-3): KAGVTQTPRYLIKTRGQQVTLSCSPISGHRSVSWYQQTPGQGLQFLFEYFSETQRNKGNFPGRFSGRQFSNSRSEMNVSTLELGDSALYLCASSLMATPMGDTQYFGPGTRLTVL.

The chain links TRBV29-1 to TRBJ2-3; D remains ambiguous. Germline V gives CDR1 SQVTM, CDR2 ANQGSEA. V was cut by 6 bases and J by 2 bases, with 15 bases left in between. The CDR3 spans 14 residues. For the CDR3, the DNA is TGCAGCGTAAAGACATACCTCCACACAGATACGCAGTATTTT. This sequence encodes CSVKTYLHTDTQYF.

Concerning this clone itself: The same CDR3 is also encoded by other DNA sequences in this sample. This rearrangement joins TRBV9 to TRBJ1-1; TRBD1 matches at 9 bases. The CDR3 covers 14 residues. Germline assignment: CDR1 SGDLS and CDR2 YYNGEE. The V segment lost 3 bases and the J segment 5 bases; nucleotides outside the gene matches: 5. This chain's CDR3 is CASSAGQGETEAFF. The DNA for the CDR3 is TGTGCCAGCAGCGCGGGACAGGGTGAGACTGAAGCTTTCTTT.

A single count supports this clone. The rearrangement joins TRBV5-6 to TRBJ2-7; D not certain. The V end was cut by 0 bases, the J end by 4 bases, with 8 bases between. The CDR3 covers 13 residues. CDR1 is SGHDT, CDR2 YYEEEE, per germline. The CDR3 region has the DNA TGTGCCAGCAGCTTGGCGGGTCGATACGAGCAGTACTTC. Translated, it gives CASSLAGRYEQYF.

The chain is built from TRBV15 and TRBJ2-5; D gene unclear. The length of the CDR3 is 14 residues. V lost 0 bases and J 2 bases, leaving 7 bases between the germline ends. Germline V gene data show CDR1 as LNHNV and CDR2 as YYDKDF (reference sequence). CDR3 region: CATSRDNGQETQYF. The CDR3 DNA reads TGTGCCACCAGCAGAGATAACGGGCAAGAGACCCAGTACTTC.

This sequence joins TRBV29-1 and TRBJ1-2, with D uncertain. CDR1 is SQVTM and CDR2 is ANQGSEA in the germline V gene. V shed 6 bases and J shed 0 bases, with 11 bases lying between them. The CDR3 runs to 13 residues. CDR3 region: CSVASGPNYGYTF. In DNA, the CDR3 is TGCAGCGTAGCTTCAGGCCCTAACTATGGCTACACCTTC. Full variable domain (outside the CDR3, taken from reference TRBV29-1 and TRBJ1-2): SAVISQKPSRDICQRGTSLTIQCQVDSQVTMMFWYRQQPGQSLTLIATANQGSEATYESGFVIDKFPISRPNLTFSTLTVSNMSPEDSSIYLCSVASGPNYGYTFGSGTRLTVV.

V and J are TRBV13 and TRBJ1-2; 9 bases are shared with TRBD1. Germline-derived CDR1 and CDR2 are PRHDT and FYEKMQ (reference sequence). CDR3 length: 17 residues. V shed 5 bases, J shed 10 bases, and the junction held 20 bases outside the gene matches. CDR3 DNA: TGTGCCAGCAGCCGGGGTTCGGAACGACAGGGGGGCGCGAACTACACCTTC. Its protein is CASSRGSERQGGANYTF.

The chain links TRBV5-1 to TRBJ2-1, with D possibly being TRBD2 (6 bases). Germline loops: CDR1 SGHRS, CDR2 YFSETQ. This CDR3 has 15 residues. Trimming stripped 1 base from V and 8 bases from J, with 16 bases between. DNA for the CDR3: TGCGCCAGCAGCTTGCTGGGGCTAGCGATAGATGAGCAGTTCTTC. This codes for CASSLLGLAIDEQFF.

The V and J genes are TRBV28 and TRBJ2-3; 12 bases are shared with TRBD2. V lost 2 bases to trimming and J lost 5 bases; unmatched junction nucleotides: 5. The germline gives CDR1 MDHEN, CDR2 SYDVKM. The CDR3 totals 16 residues. CDR3 region: CASSLGLAGGLDTQYF. For the CDR3, the DNA is TGTGCCAGCAGTTTAGGGCTAGCGGGAGGGTTAGATACGCAGTATTTT.

This clone showed up just a few times. The V gene is TRBV3-1 (or the pseudogene TRBV3-2), the J gene TRBJ2-7, with D perhaps matching TRBD1 (7 bases). CDR3 length: 17 amino acids. The germline V gene encodes CDR1 LGHDT and CDR2 YNNKEL (reference sequence). V lost 4 bases, J lost 4 bases, and 23 bases lay in between. This CDR3 is CASSLFFSGDRAYEQYF. The CDR3 coding sequence is TGTGCCAGCAGCCTGTTTTTTTCGGGGGACAGAGCATACGAGCAGTACTTC.

The chain joins TRBV18 to TRBJ2-7, with TRBD2 identical over 13 bases. With V trimmed by 4 bases and J by 6 bases, 9 bases remained unmatched. The germline V gene encodes CDR1 KGHSH and CDR2 LQKENI. CDR3 length equals 16 residues. CDR3: CASSLPGLAGESEQYF. CDR3 sequence (DNA): TGTGCCAGCTCACTTCCTGGACTAGCGGGGGAGAGCGAGCAGTACTTC.

This clone has just a few counts. V gene TRBV24-1 combines with J gene TRBJ2-1; tentatively, D is TRBD2 (6 bases). CDR3 size: 16 residues. V lost 5 bases and J 0 bases, leaving 13 bases between the germline ends. Germline V gives CDR1 KGHDR, CDR2 SFDVKD. This CDR3 is CATSGYSGSSYNEQFF. DNA for the CDR3: TGTGCCACCAGTGGTTATAGCGGATCCTCCTACAATGAGCAGTTCTTC.

This clone has just one count. The chain couples TRBV10-3 to TRBJ1-2; 7 nucleotides line up with TRBD1. The V segment lost 5 bases and the J segment 3 bases; nucleotides outside the gene matches: 6. The CDR3 has 14 residues. Germline V lookup: CDR1 ENHRY, CDR2 SYGVKD. CDR3 bases: TGTGCCATCAGTAAAGGGGGCGCGTACTATGGCTACACCTTC. It yields the protein CAISKGGAYYGYTF.

The chain links TRBV11-2 to TRBJ1-1; 8 bases are shared with TRBD1. The V gene's germline CDR1 is SGHAT and CDR2 FQNNGV. V was pared by 5 bases and J by 0 bases, with 5 bases of the junction left unmatched. The CDR3 is 15 amino acids. The CDR3 nucleotides read TGTGCCAGCAGCCTACGACAGGGGATGAACACTGAAGCTTTCTTT. This gives the protein CASSLRQGMNTEAFF. The full variable domain, its missing parts supplied by reference TRBV11-2 and TRBJ1-1, is EAGVAQSPRYKIIEKRQSVAFWCNPISGHATLYWYQQILGQGPKLLIQFQNNGVVDDSQLPKDRFSAERLKGVDSTLKIQPAKLEDSAVYLCASSLRQGMNTEAFFGQGTRLTVV.

This sequence joins TRBV7-9 and TRBJ2-1, with TRBD1 matching over 9 bases. V dropped 6 bases and J dropped 9; count of bases not matched to a gene: 6. Germline V gene data show CDR1 as SEHNR and CDR2 as FQNEAQ (reference sequence). This CDR3 spans 13 amino acids. CDR3 protein: CASRSTGGVEQFF. The CDR3 DNA is TGTGCCAGCAGGTCTACAGGGGGCGTTGAGCAGTTCTTC.

This clone was observed once. The gene calls are TRBV6-5 and TRBJ1-2; 7 bases are shared with TRBD1. The CDR3 length is 14 residues. V was clipped by 6 bases and J by 1 base; unmatched bases: 5. From germline, CDR1 is MNHEY and CDR2 SVGAGI. The CDR3 DNA is TGTGCCAGCAGGAGGGGGACAGATAACTATGGCTACACCTTC. Encoded protein: CASRRGTDNYGYTF.

The chain links TRBV28 to TRBJ2-5; 7 bases line up with TRBD1. The length of the CDR3 is 17 residues. Germline V gene sequence: CDR1 MDHEN, CDR2 SYDVKM. V was clipped by 2 bases and J by 5 bases; unmatched bases: 14. The CDR3 region has the DNA TGTGCCAGCAGTTTAGATCCCCGCACAGGGGCTTTTGAGACCCAGTACTTC. Protein product: CASSLDPRTGAFETQYF.